The clone carrying this TCR beta chain was observed a handful of times. Its antigen is undetermined. The data were obtained in a study of T-cell reconstitution after alpha-beta-depleted transplantation in children. General observations from the study: T-cell counts and diversity were attributed mostly to newly produced T cells one year after transplant. Several hundred graft clones that had expanded were reportedly the source of alpha-beta T cells about two months after transplant.

It was with unique molecular identifiers that the TCRbeta library was prepared. Each CDR3 protein is one row after TCRdb ran MiXCR on the PCR reads. The table includes roughly 100,000 distinct CDR3 sequences, about 6.8% detected once. This CDR3 is built from 14 residues. The junction had 5 bases not matched to a gene; V was cut back by 0 bases and J by 9 bases. Germline CDR1 is LGHNA and CDR2 is YNFKEQ. J is TRBJ2-1 and V is TRBV4-2, with 7 bases aligning to TRBD2. This receptor was identified in a boy aged 2-15 years with acute lymphoblastic leukemia, due to receive a stem cell transplant. Here the sequenced sample was PBMCs, taken before TCRalphabeta/CD19-depleted stem cell transplant. CDR3 loop: CASSQDTSVAEQFF. CDR3 in DNA: TGTGCCAGCAGCCAAGACACTAGCGTTGCTGAGCAGTTCTTC.